This TCR beta chain was found in a study of response to subunit inactivated influenza vaccine (dated by TCRdb to the late 2010s). A note on the overall study: To follow how T cells responded to a trivalent subunit inactivated influenza vaccine, the researchers relied on deep quantitative profiling of the T cell receptor repertoire.

Results the study describes overall, beyond this receptor: The authors proposed that each seasonal influenza vaccination may bring in only a limited number of new T cells.

Library preparation used RT-PCR. The reads were generated on an Illumina HiSeq 2500. Starting from the raw public reads, TCRdb applied fastp trimming at Q25, assembled clones with MiXCR and retained in-frame beta chains. Each entry merges the rows of one CDR3 protein and shows their most common DNA and genes. Within this sample are about 570,000 distinct CDR3 sequences, with about 10% of them counted one time only. Approximately 11% of the sample lies in the top ten. Via the germline V gene, CDR1 is MNHEY and CDR2 SVGAGI. V is cut by 2 bases and J by 5 bases, and the space between the germline ends is 6 bases. Spanning cysteine to phenylalanine, the CDR3 consists of 12 amino acids. Of the read, only the CDR3 DNA is kept; its 36 bases are in frame from base 1. Only a few counts were recorded for this clonotype. It has no known antigen specificity. The sample holds no much larger clone one base away, and base qualities are not on file.

These data were likewise used in another study, on T cells expressing NK-cell markers. The second publication reports: TCR beta cDNA libraries were made by 5'RACE template switching that added a universal primer site and unique molecular identifiers. TCR beta-chain repertoires were profiled in sorted CD3+CD56+NKG2C+, CD3+CD56+NKG2C- and CD3+CD56-NKG2C+ T-cell subsets from fewer than 10 donors. Among the eight sequenced donors, seven were HCMV-seropositive and one was HCMV-seronegative. In several experiments an anti-gammadeltaTCR antibody was added to restrict sorting to alphabetaTCR-expressing T cells. For over five donors, the dominant CD3+CD56+NKG2C+ clonotypes were among the top 10 CD8+ clonotypes and accounted for about 1.0-7.5% of CD8+ T cells. Those dominant clonotypes were again the most abundant among CD3+CD56-NKG2C+ cells in four donors, at about 28.3-60.1%. Whether the expanded NKG2C-expressing T cell clones were specific for HCMV antigens was left unclear. All eight donors whose samples were sequenced were randomly selected healthy volunteers, three of them men and five women. A commercial ELISA kit detecting HCMV-specific IgG in serum was used to determine HCMV serostatus. Ficoll density gradient centrifugation was used to isolate peripheral blood mononuclear cells from blood. For five or six donors, unsorted PBMC were also used to sequence bulk peripheral blood T-cell repertoires. Synthesis of cDNA was primed from the TCR beta constant segment and was followed by two consecutive PCR amplification steps. Illumina HiSeq 2000/2500, MiSeq or NextSeq was used to sequence libraries as 2 x 150 bp reads. Reads were demultiplexed and grouped by UMI with MIGEC, and clonotypes were assembled and quantified with MiTCR. To exclude erroneous sequences, any TCR cDNA sequence not supported by at least two reads was discarded. The tcR package was used for downstream repertoire analysis, with clonotypes matched between fractions based on CDR3 nucleotide sequence plus V segment. VDJmatch was used to annotate antigen specificity against VDJdb, with one amino acid substitution in CDR3 permitted.

This clonotype was obtained from a man aged 50-59 years who received an inactivated influenza vaccine. Donor details come from another sample of the same person, matched by shared clones. In this chain, TRBV6-5 is recombined with TRBJ1-1; the D gene remains uncertain. The sample in question was PBMCs from blood, obtained on the day of vaccination. CDR3 sequence: CASSYGSTEAFF. In nucleotides, the sequence is TGTGCCAGCAGTTACGGGAGTACTGAAGCTTTCTTT.